The clone carrying this TCR beta chain was seen many times. After removal of 2 bases from V and 4 bases from J, the junction contained 6 bases not matched to a gene. Germline CDR1 and CDR2: SGHAT and FQNNGV. This CDR3 contains 15 residues. This specimen comes from a study of T cells in Graves' hyperthyroidism and ophthalmopathy. TCR beta CDR3 regions were amplified from RNA transcripts. With the HTBI primer set, the TCR CDR3 went through a first round of RT-PCR. TCRdb re-derived calls from the multiplex PCR reads in MiXCR, one entry per CDR3 protein. The sample consists of about 400,000 distinct CDR3 sequences, roughly 15% of them appearing once.

Sequencing was performed on blood. This chain uses TRBV11-2 with TRBJ2-7, with TRBD2 matching over 9 bases. The sequence was collected from a man between 18 and 35 years old with Graves' ophthalmopathy. This CDR3 reads CASSLLAGEGYEQYF. CDR3 sequence (DNA): TGTGCCAGCAGCTTATTAGCGGGAGAGGGGTACGAGCAGTACTTC. The full variable domain, rest sourced from reference TRBV11-2 and TRBJ2-7, is EAGVAQSPRYKIIEKRQSVAFWCNPISGHATLYWYQQILGQGPKLLIQFQNNGVVDDSQLPKDRFSAERLKGVDSTLKIQPAKLEDSAVYLCASSLLAGEGYEQYFGPGTRLTVT.